This is a list of T cell receptor beta chains from one sample in a study of T cell responses to AZD1222 COVID-19 vaccine. Clones were sequenced by immunoSEQ multiplex PCR, and TCRdb holds only the in-frame ones, with some missing. The repertoire has under 95,000 clones, 89% of them found once; the top ten carry 2% to 3%. The sample in question was peripheral blood, obtained on day 0 of AZD1222 vaccination. These receptors were obtained from an adult in good health. CDR3s include the opening cysteine and the closing phenylalanine or tryptophan. D genes are given only for firm matches. Clone size is stated in some rows and not others, as once, few, many or a class when expanded.

D,size,J,V,CDR3,DNA
-,-,TRBJ2-1,TRBV7-2,CASSYTLYNEQFF,TGTGCCAGCAGCTATACGTTGTACAATGAGCAGTTCTTC
-,-,TRBJ1-4,TRBV4-3,CASSHEPTGEKLFF,TGCGCCAGCAGCCATGAACCAACGGGGGAAAAACTGTTTTTT
-,-,TRBJ1-1,TRBV27,CASSFGGNTEAFF,TGTGCCAGCAGTTTTGGAGGGAACACTGAAGCTTTCTTT
-,-,TRBJ2-3,TRBV5-1,CASSFLSSDTQYF,TGCGCCAGCAGCTTTCTTAGCTCAGATACGCAGTATTTT
TRBD1,-,TRBJ1-6,TRBV9,CASSVEQGDSPLHF,TGTGCCAGCAGCGTAGAACAGGGGGATTCACCCCTCCACTTT
-,-,TRBJ2-1,TRBV29-1,CSALRSYNEQFF,TGCAGCGCGCTTCGATCCTACAATGAGCAGTTCTTC
-,-,TRBJ2-3,TRBV30,CAWSGTPGDTQYF,TGTGCCTGGAGTGGCACTCCTGGAGATACGCAGTATTTT
-,-,TRBJ1-2,TRBV5-1,CASSPDPAAYGYTF,TGCGCCAGCAGCCCGGACCCCGCCGCCTATGGCTACACCTTC
-,-,TRBJ1-1,TRBV6-1,CASSDLVYTEAFF,TGTGCCAGCAGTGATCTGGTTTACACTGAAGCTTTCTTT
-,-,TRBJ2-6,TRBV7-3,CASSLGPGSGANVLTF,TGTGCCAGCAGCCTTGGGCCAGGCTCTGGGGCCAACGTCCTGACTTTC
-,few,TRBJ1-1,TRBV7-9,CASSLAAVVPEAFF,TGTGCCAGCAGCTTAGCCGCAGTAGTCCCTGAAGCTTTCTTT
-,-,TRBJ1-3,TRBV6-5,CASSLTRVHLNTIYF,TGTGCCAGCAGCCTAACCCGGGTTCACCTCAACACCATATATTTT
TRBD1,-,TRBJ1-6,TRBV11-2,CASSPRVGGSSPLHF,TGTGCCAGCAGCCCACGGGTAGGGGGCAGCTCACCCCTCCACTTT
-,-,TRBJ1-2,TRBV27,CASSFGVGDGYTF,TGTGCCAGCAGTTTTGGGGTCGGAGATGGCTACACCTTC
-,-,TRBJ2-3,TRBV9,CASQGLSSTDTQYF,TGTGCCAGTCAAGGACTATCCTCGACAGATACGCAGTATTTT
-,-,TRBJ2-1,TRBV3-1/TRBV3-2,CASSQGRGYNEQFF,TGTGCCAGCAGCCAAGGCAGGGGATACAATGAGCAGTTCTTC
TRBD1,-,TRBJ2-3,TRBV9,CASSVGRGLETDTQYF,TGTGCCAGCAGCGTAGGCAGGGGGCTAGAGACAGATACGCAGTATTTT
-,once,TRBJ2-7,TRBV21-1,CASSKARSGTDYEQYF,TGTGCCAGCAGCAAAGCCCGGTCGGGTACGGACTACGAGCAGTACTTC
-,-,TRBJ1-1,TRBV11-2,CASSFNQLNTEAFF,TGTGCCAGCAGCTTTAACCAGCTGAACACTGAAGCTTTCTTT
TRBD1,-,TRBJ2-1,TRBV5-4,CASSWGTEPYNEQFF,TGTGCCAGCAGCTGGGGGACAGAACCCTACAATGAGCAGTTCTTC
-,-,TRBJ2-1,TRBV27,CASSLDWVVPYNEQFF,TGTGCCAGCAGTTTAGATTGGGTTGTACCCTACAATGAGCAGTTCTTC
-,-,TRBJ2-3,TRBV9,CASSDSGSTDTQYF,TGTGCCAGCAGCGATTCAGGGAGCACAGATACGCAGTATTTT
-,-,TRBJ1-2,TRBV5-4,CASSLDTATIYGYTF,TGTGCCAGCAGCTTAGACACCGCCACAATCTATGGCTACACCTTC
-,once,TRBJ1-2,TRBV18,CASSPQRGRGGYTF,TGTGCCAGCTCACCACAGAGGGGACGAGGTGGCTACACCTTC
-,once,TRBJ2-1,TRBV6-6,CASGLTLSSYNEQFF,TGTGCCAGCGGGTTAACATTGAGCTCCTACAATGAGCAGTTCTTC
-,-,TRBJ2-7,TRBV13,CASSPRHSYEQYF,TGTGCCAGCAGCCCGAGACATTCCTACGAGCAGTACTTC
-,few,TRBJ2-1,TRBV2,CASSEARRSSEQFF,TGTGCCAGCAGTGAAGCGCGGCGAAGCAGTGAGCAGTTCTTC
-,once,TRBJ1-2,TRBV10-2,CASSELLSYGYTF,TGCGCCAGCAGTGAACTGCTGTCCTATGGCTACACCTTC
TRBD2,-,TRBJ2-2,TRBV30,CAWTSGGADTGELFF,TGTGCCTGGACTAGCGGGGGGGCCGACACCGGGGAGCTGTTTTTT
TRBD1,-,TRBJ2-1,TRBV7-3,CASSSGQGVWNEQFF,TGTGCCAGCAGCTCAGGACAGGGGGTTTGGAATGAGCAGTTCTTC
-,-,TRBJ2-6,TRBV4-3,CASSQESTSGANVLTF,TGCGCCAGCAGCCAAGAGTCGACGTCTGGGGCCAACGTCCTGACTTTC
TRBD2,-,TRBJ2-1,TRBV6-5,CASSRGRPHNEQFF,TGTGCCAGCAGCCGCGGGAGACCCCACAATGAGCAGTTCTTC
-,-,TRBJ2-1,TRBV7-2,CASSRYSDEQFF,TGTGCCAGCAGCCGTTATTCCGATGAGCAGTTCTTC
-,-,TRBJ1-1,TRBV12-5,CASGWTVQGGSNTEAFF,TGTGCTAGTGGTTGGACAGTACAGGGCGGGTCGAACACTGAAGCTTTCTTT
TRBD1,once,TRBJ2-4,TRBV30,CAWDRQGENIQYF,TGTGCCTGGGACCGACAGGGGGAGAACATTCAGTACTTC
-,-,TRBJ2-3,TRBV18,CASSPRVADLGDTQYF,TGTGCCAGCTCACCACGGGTAGCTGACTTAGGGGATACGCAGTATTTT
-,-,TRBJ1-1,TRBV30,CAWGPGSEAFF,TGTGCCTGGGGCCCCGGATCTGAAGCTTTCTTT
TRBD2,-,TRBJ2-7,TRBV20-1,CSASSASGYEQYF,TGCAGTGCTAGTTCGGCTAGCGGGTACGAGCAGTACTTC
-,-,TRBJ1-1,TRBV6-5,CASSYFTEAFF,TGTGCCAGCAGTTACTTCACTGAAGCTTTCTTT
-,-,TRBJ1-1,TRBV18,CASSPQGHTEAFF,TGTGCCAGCTCACCACAGGGTCACACTGAAGCTTTCTTT
-,-,TRBJ2-1,TRBV14,CASSQLGRPGNEQFF,TGTGCCAGCAGCCAATTGGGACGACCGGGCAATGAGCAGTTCTTC
-,-,TRBJ2-7,TRBV5-1,CASSLGPDFYEQYF,TGCGCCAGCAGCTTGGGCCCGGACTTCTACGAGCAGTACTTC
TRBD2,-,TRBJ2-1,TRBV19,CASSITGAWTSGDSYNEQFF,TGTGCCAGTAGTATAACAGGGGCATGGACTAGCGGGGACTCCTACAATGAGCAGTTCTTC
-,-,TRBJ2-7,TRBV11-3,CASSLDPGGEQYF,TGTGCCAGCAGCTTAGATCCTGGAGGCGAGCAGTACTTC
-,-,TRBJ1-4,TRBV10-2,CASTKTSDNEKLFF,TGCGCCAGCACCAAGACCTCCGATAATGAAAAACTGTTTTTT
-,-,TRBJ2-7,TRBV9,CASSGASSYEQYF,TGTGCCAGCAGCGGCGCGAGCTCCTACGAGCAGTACTTC
-,-,TRBJ2-7,TRBV2,CASSLKYEQYF,TGTGCCAGCAGCCTAAAGTACGAGCAGTACTTC
TRBD1,-,TRBJ1-2,TRBV18,CASSSKGARGYGYTF,TGTGCCAGCTCTTCTAAGGGGGCGCGCGGCTATGGCTACACCTTC